This T cell receptor (beta chain) was recovered during a study of regulatory T cells in long-lasting Graves disease. Regarding the study as a whole: Newly diagnosed Graves' patients had higher TCR diversity than persistent ones. Segments TRBV28, TRBJ1-2 and TRBJ2-5 showed preferential usage in persistent disease.

Indicated time point: newly diagnosed GD, antithyroid drugs for less than 3 months. There was RNA extracted from PBMCs, and the TCR library was made from it. CDR1 MDHEN and CDR2 SYDVKM come from the germline V gene. The V and J ends lost 4 bases and 7 bases, in that order; junction bases with no gene match: 5. CDR3 length: 14 amino acids. Concerning this clonotype itself: Its antigen is as yet unknown.

The TCR beta library used iRepertoire HTBI primers with Arm-PCR amplification of CDR3. TCRdb ran MiXCR on the multiplex PCR reads and lists one entry per CDR3 protein. The sample lists some 500,000 distinct CDR3 sequences, roughly 13% seen once, with about 10% in the top ten. The data also belong to a second study, concerning T cells in Graves' hyperthyroidism and ophthalmopathy. That work adds: Recently diagnosed hyperthyroidism of less than 2 months' duration affected patients aged 18 to 65. During a first-round RT-PCR of the TCR CDR3, the HTBI primer set was used.

The sequencing used peripheral blood mononuclear cells (PBMCs), collected at new diagnosis, from a patient treated with antithyroid drugs. This receptor was identified in a man aged 30 to 39 with Graves disease. The V call is TRBV28, the J call TRBJ2-7; TRBD1 agrees at 12 bases. The CDR3 coding sequence is TGTGCCAGCAGTTGGGGACAGGGGGCCCGGGAGCAGTACTTC. It yields the protein CASSWGQGAREQYF.